Listed below are T cell receptor beta chains from one sample, sequenced in a study of T cell changes during pregnancy in multiple sclerosis. Method: immunoSEQ multiplex PCR; TCRdb's copy keeps in-frame clones and lacks some. The sample includes about 120,000 clones, 93% seen only once; the top ten take around 6%. The starting material was peripheral blood, obtained before pregnancy. The receptors derive from a female donor with multiple sclerosis, enrolled in a pregnancy study. The CDR3 runs from the conserved cysteine through the conserved F or W. The D gene is left open where the match is weak. Clone size is stated in some rows and not others, as once, few, many or a class when expanded.

j_call d_call v_call clone_size cdr3_nt cdr3_aa
TRBJ1-2 TRBD1 TRBV6-5 . TGTGCCAGCAGACTCCGGACAGGGGGCTATGGCTACACCTTC CASRLRTGGYGYTF
TRBJ1-2 . TRBV18 . TGTGCCAGCTCACCAAGAGAAGGCCTTAGCGGGGGCTACACCTTC CASSPREGLSGGYTF
TRBJ1-5 . TRBV6-1 . TGTGCCAGCAGTGGGGAGCGGGCAGGCAATCAGCCCCAGCATTTT CASSGERAGNQPQHF
TRBJ2-7 . TRBV5-1 . TGCGCCAGCAGCCAGGACAGTCAGGGCGAGCAGTACTTC CASSQDSQGEQYF
TRBJ2-2 TRBD1 TRBV28 . TGTGCCAGCAGTGAGGACAGGGGGATCACCGGGGAGCTGTTTTTT CASSEDRGITGELFF
TRBJ2-2 TRBD2 TRBV2 . TGTGCCGGAAAGAAAACTAGCGGAGCAACCGGGGAGCTGTTTTTT CAGKKTSGATGELFF
TRBJ2-1 TRBD2 TRBV6-6 . TGTGCCAGCAGCAGACTAGCGGTCACCTACAATGAGCAGTTCTTC CASSRLAVTYNEQFF
TRBJ1-6 TRBD1 TRBV6-5 . TGTGCCAGCAGTTACGCCGGACAGGCTGATTCACCCCTCCACTTT CASSYAGQADSPLHF
TRBJ1-6 . TRBV18 few TGTGCCAGCTCCCTGGAGGGAGGGTTGAATTCACCCCTCCACTTT CASSLEGGLNSPLHF
TRBJ1-2 TRBD1 TRBV5-1 once TGCGCCAGCAGCCCCCTGGGACAGTCCTATGGCTACACCTTC CASSPLGQSYGYTF
TRBJ2-7 . TRBV11-2 . TGTGCCAGCAGCTTGGCGGCTTCCTTTCCCTACGAGCAGTACTTC CASSLAASFPYEQYF
TRBJ2-6 TRBD1 TRBV2 . TGTGCCAGCAGTGTTTCGGGGACAGGTTCGTCTGGGGCCAACGTCCTGACTTTC CASSVSGTGSSGANVLTF
TRBJ2-5 . TRBV7-3 . TGTGCCAGCAGCTTAGGCCCGCAGGGCGAGACCCAGTACTTC CASSLGPQGETQYF
TRBJ2-1 . TRBV27 . TGTGCCAGCAGTGCCCGGGACTCTCTAAGGAATGAGCAGTTCTTC CASSARDSLRNEQFF
TRBJ2-5 . TRBV5-1 once TGCGCCAGCAGCGCCCTGGCCAGGGCCCAAGAGACCCAGTACTTC CASSALARAQETQYF
TRBJ2-7 . TRBV19 . TGTGCCAGTAGTCCGGGGTCGTCCTACGAGCAGTACTTC CASSPGSSYEQYF
TRBJ1-1 . TRBV5-1 . TGCGCCAGCAGCTTGGAGGGGCGCCGGGACACTGAAGCTTTCTTT CASSLEGRRDTEAFF
TRBJ1-1 . TRBV27 once TGTGCCAGCAGTTTATGGGGGGGTATGAACACTGAAGCTTTCTTT CASSLWGGMNTEAFF
TRBJ1-3 . TRBV5-1 once TGCGCCAGCAGCTCCGCGCCGGGGGGCTCTGGAAACACCATATATTTT CASSSAPGGSGNTIYF
TRBJ2-3 TRBD1 TRBV29-1 . TGCAGCGCTGCGGACAGGGGGCGCGGTGATACGCAGTATTTT CSAADRGRGDTQYF
TRBJ2-1 TRBD2 TRBV6-5 . TGTGCCAGCAATAGCGGGGCCTCCTACAATGAGCAGTTCTTC CASNSGASYNEQFF
TRBJ1-2 . TRBV4-2 . TGTGCCAGCAGCCAAGACCCTGGGGTAGCGAACAACTATGGCTACACCTTC CASSQDPGVANNYGYTF
TRBJ2-2 . TRBV5-1 . TGCGCCAGCAGCTTGGGGGTGCGGGAAACCGGGGAGCTGTTTTTT CASSLGVRETGELFF
TRBJ1-1 . TRBV30 few TGTGCCTGGAGTGAGGGGGACACTGAAGCTTTCTTT CAWSEGDTEAFF
TRBJ2-2 . TRBV5-1 . TGCGCCAGCAGCTCGGGTGGACAGTCGAACACCGGGGAGCTGTTTTTT CASSSGGQSNTGELFF
TRBJ2-5 . TRBV28 . TGTGCCAGCGGGCCTCAGGGAAGGGAAGAGACCCAGTACTTC CASGPQGREETQYF
TRBJ2-7 TRBD2 TRBV11-2 . TGTGCCAGCAGCCCCCGGGGGACACTAGCGGGGACCTACGAGCAGTACTTC CASSPRGTLAGTYEQYF
TRBJ1-5 . TRBV10-3 . TGTGCCATCAGTGAAGGGGTGTTGGGTCAGCCCCAGCATTTT CAISEGVLGQPQHF
TRBJ1-1 . TRBV11-3 . TGTGCCAGCAGCTTAGGCACCTACAACACTGAAGCTTTCTTT CASSLGTYNTEAFF
TRBJ1-1 TRBD1 TRBV30 . TGTGCCTGGAGTCCTCCGACAGGGCAGAACACTGAAGCTTTCTTT CAWSPPTGQNTEAFF
TRBJ2-5 TRBD2 TRBV25-1 . TGTGCCAGCAGTCCGAGACTAGCGGAAGAGACCCAGTACTTC CASSPRLAEETQYF
TRBJ2-3 TRBD1 TRBV5-1 . TGCGCCAGCTTGGACCGGACAGGGAGAACAGATACGCAGTATTTT CASLDRTGRTDTQYF
TRBJ1-1 TRBD1 TRBV6-1 . TGTGCCAGCAGTGATTTCAGGGGGCCGAACACTGAAGCTTTCTTT CASSDFRGPNTEAFF
TRBJ1-1 . TRBV30 . TGTGCCTGGAGCGGCAGACTACGGGGCACTGAAGCTTTCTTT CAWSGRLRGTEAFF
TRBJ1-5 . TRBV5-4 . TGTGCCAGCAGCTTACGGGGGGTCAATCAGCCCCAGCATTTT CASSLRGVNQPQHF
TRBJ1-5 TRBD1 TRBV30 . TGTGCCTGGGGACAGGGTGACAATCAGCCCCAGCATTTT CAWGQGDNQPQHF
TRBJ2-7 . TRBV18 . TGTGCCAGCTCAAAGGAGGGACGGCGCTACGAGCAGTACTTC CASSKEGRRYEQYF
TRBJ1-3 . TRBV4-1 . TGCGCCAGCAGCCAAGTCCACAGTCCAAAAAACACCATATATTTT CASSQVHSPKNTIYF
TRBJ2-3 . TRBV2 once TGTGCCAGCACCGAAGGAGGGGCCGGTACGCAGTATTTT CASTEGGAGTQYF
TRBJ1-2 TRBD1 TRBV6-6 . TGTGCCAGCAGTTACTCGCGGACAGGGTACCCCTATGGCTACACCTTC CASSYSRTGYPYGYTF
TRBJ1-3 . TRBV5-1 . TGCGCCAGCAGCTCGTCAGACTCTGGAAACACCATATATTTT CASSSSDSGNTIYF
TRBJ1-1 . TRBV7-6 . TGTGCCAGCAGCTTAGCGGACAGTGAGGGCACTGAAGCTTTCTTT CASSLADSEGTEAFF
TRBJ2-3 . TRBV2 . TGTGCCAGCAGTGAAGTGGGAGGAATTTGGGATACGCAGTATTTT CASSEVGGIWDTQYF
TRBJ1-2 TRBD1 TRBV9 once TGTGCCAGCAGCGTAGGACAGGGTTATGGCTACACCTTC CASSVGQGYGYTF
TRBJ2-3 . TRBV5-1 . TGCGCCAGCAGCTTATCAGCGATCCGCACAGATACGCAGTATTTT CASSLSAIRTDTQYF
TRBJ2-3 . TRBV6-4 . TGTGCCAGCAGCCTCCATGGGGAGAGAGGGGATACGCAGTATTTT CASSLHGERGDTQYF
TRBJ2-7 TRBD2 TRBV6-7 . TGTGCCAGCAGTTTCGGGGGGGCGGGGGACTCCTACGAGCAGTACTTC CASSFGGAGDSYEQYF
TRBJ2-2 . TRBV19 few TGTGCCAGTAGTATTGAGTACACCGGGGAGCTGTTTTTT CASSIEYTGELFF
TRBJ1-2 . TRBV7-9 . TGTGCCAGCAGCCCTGGACAAGGGGCCAACCGGAACTATGGCTACACCTTC CASSPGQGANRNYGYTF
TRBJ1-3 . TRBV7-6 . TGTGCCAGCAGCCGTCCTGGAAACACCATATATTTT CASSRPGNTIYF
TRBJ2-7 . TRBV5-1 . TGCGCCAGCTCAGCCGAATGGACTGGGGACGAGCAGTACTTC CASSAEWTGDEQYF
TRBJ1-2 . TRBV5-1 . TGCGCCAGCAGCTCGGGGGACTATGGCTACACCTTC CASSSGDYGYTF
TRBJ2-2 . TRBV10-3 . TGTGCCATCAGTGAGTCGAGTCCGGGTTTAGTTGTCACCGGGGAGCTGTTTTTT CAISESSPGLVVTGELFF
TRBJ2-7 TRBD1 TRBV18 . TGTGCCAGCTCACCCTCGGGACAGGGTAAGGGAGAGCAGTACTTC CASSPSGQGKGEQYF
TRBJ1-3 . TRBV30 . TGTGCCTGGACTCCTCTAGCTGGAAACACCATATATTTT CAWTPLAGNTIYF
TRBJ2-3 . TRBV30 . TGTGCCTGGAGTGTGGGACTCGCAGATACGCAGTATTTT CAWSVGLADTQYF
TRBJ2-7 TRBD2 TRBV19 . TGTGCCAGTAGTACTTACTGGACTAGCGGGAGGTTCTACGAGCAGTACTTC CASSTYWTSGRFYEQYF
TRBJ1-6 TRBD1 TRBV15 . TGTGCCACCAGCAGTTTAAACAGGGGAGGCTCACCCCTCCACTTT CATSSLNRGGSPLHF
TRBJ2-2 . TRBV7-9 . TGTGCCAGCACACAGCAGCCCGGGGAGCTGTTTTTT CASTQQPGELFF
TRBJ2-7 TRBD1 TRBV13 . TGTGCCAGCAGCTTAGTGGGACAGGGGCGCTACGAGCAGTACTTC CASSLVGQGRYEQYF